The entry below gives a single TCR beta chain sequence along with its context. It has no known antigen specificity. The sample is drawn from a study of T cells expressing NK-cell markers (TCRdb year 2020). Describing the broader study: TCR beta-chain repertoires were profiled in sorted CD3+CD56+NKG2C+, CD3+CD56+NKG2C- and CD3+CD56-NKG2C+ T-cell subsets from several donors. The eight sequenced donors were randomly selected healthy volunteers, three men and five women. Illumina HiSeq 2000/2500, MiSeq or NextSeq was used to sequence libraries as 2 x 150 bp reads. Among the eight sequenced donors, seven were HCMV-seropositive and one was HCMV-seronegative.

Study-wide conclusions, independent of this receptor: Whether the expanded NKG2C-expressing T cell clones were specific for HCMV antigens was left unclear. Those dominant clonotypes were again the most abundant among CD3+CD56-NKG2C+ cells in several donors, at about 28.3-65%. In six donors, the dominant CD3+CD56+NKG2C+ clonotypes were found to rank among the top 10 CD8+ clonotypes and to make up about 1.0-7.5% of CD8+ T cells.

From its cysteine to its phenylalanine, the CDR3 spans 14 amino acids. No DNA appears here. The germline V gene yields KGHSH for CDR1 and LQKENI for CDR2. HCMV-specific IgG was detected in serum with a commercial ELISA kit to determine HCMV serostatus. Peripheral blood mononuclear cells were isolated from blood by Ficoll density gradient centrifugation. Sequencer: Illumina HiSeq 2000. TCR beta cDNA libraries were made by 5'RACE template switching that added a universal primer site and unique molecular identifiers. Synthesis of cDNA was primed from the TCR beta constant segment and was followed by two consecutive PCR amplification steps. The authors' analysis ran thus. MIGEC was used to demultiplex reads and group reads by UMI, and MiTCR was used to assemble and quantify clonotypes. To exclude erroneous sequences, only TCR cDNA sequences supported by at least two reads were retained. The tcR package was used for downstream repertoire analysis, and clonotypes were matched between fractions using CDR3 nucleotide sequence together with V segment. Antigen specificity was annotated against VDJdb with VDJmatch, allowing one amino acid substitution in CDR3. TCRdb reprocessed the reads, and each CDR3 protein sequence is entered once, without DNA. The authors' filters were not applied to this entry. This sample's table carries 400,000 to 450,000 distinct CDR3 sequences. The ten largest clones capture roughly 7.2% of the sample.

The specimen was blood T cells: a sorted CD56 or NKG2C T cell subset, CD4+ or CD8+ T cells, or bulk PBMC T cells (not recorded which). This chain joins TRBV18 to TRBJ1-4. The source is a woman between 18 and 70 years old in good health. CDR3 loop: CASSPGEWREKLFF.